One sample yielded the 2 T cell receptor beta chains listed below, sequenced in a study of OX40 agonist ivuxolimab in advanced cancers. Data came from immunoSEQ multiplex PCR; TCRdb stores just in-frame clones and leaves some out. The table has fewer than 30,000 clones, roughly 66% seen once. The specimen was CD4+ or CD8+ T cells sorted from blood, collected in a trial of the OX40 agonist ivuxolimab. These receptors all stem from an adult with an advanced solid tumor such as melanoma, head and neck, liver or kidney cancer.

This clone has only one observation. The genes are TRBV15 and TRBJ2-1; D is unclear. This CDR3 is built from 14 residues. CDR1 and CDR2 (germline): LNHNV, YYDKDF (reference sequence). The germline V and J ends were trimmed by 3 bases and 5 bases, with 11 bases remaining between them. CDR3 DNA: TGTGCCACCAGCAGGCCGGAGTGGGACAATGAGCAGTTCTTC. This sequence encodes CATSRPEWDNEQFF.

The chain links TRBV6-5 to TRBJ2-7; D ambiguous. V dropped 4 bases and J dropped 4 bases, with 8 bases sitting between them. CDR1 and CDR2 (germline): MNHEY, SVGAGI. The CDR3 is 12 amino acids. CDR3 region: CASSSGPYEQYF. The CDR3 DNA follows: TGTGCCAGCAGTTCCGGGCCTTACGAGCAGTACTTC.